This T cell receptor beta chain is from a study of T cells in Graves' hyperthyroidism and ophthalmopathy. On the study more broadly: Peripheral blood specimens were obtained at initial diagnosis, prior to any treatment.

The source material, RNA transcripts, was used to amplify TCR beta CDR3 regions. With the HTBI primer set, the TCR CDR3 went through a first round of RT-PCR. TCRdb reprocessed the multiplex PCR reads via MiXCR and lists one record per CDR3 protein. The sample shows approximately 300,000 distinct CDR3 sequences, 15% to 20% of them seen only once. Diagnostic assessment was based on clinical symptoms, serum thyroxine and TRAb, thyroid ultrasound and orbital computed tomography. This clonotype was observed at least ten times. This CDR3 is built from 15 residues. Looked up from germline, CDR1 is SGHRS and CDR2 is YFSETQ. The V segment lost 1 base and the J segment 5 bases; nucleotides outside the gene matches: 6.

This sequence joins TRBV5-1 and TRBJ2-5; TRBD1 aligns across 9 bases. The specimen was blood. The sequence derives from a man aged 50 to 60 with Graves' ophthalmopathy. The CDR3 spells CASSLFPGQGETQYF. The CDR3 DNA reads as TGCGCCAGCAGCTTGTTTCCGGGACAGGGTGAGACCCAGTACTTC.